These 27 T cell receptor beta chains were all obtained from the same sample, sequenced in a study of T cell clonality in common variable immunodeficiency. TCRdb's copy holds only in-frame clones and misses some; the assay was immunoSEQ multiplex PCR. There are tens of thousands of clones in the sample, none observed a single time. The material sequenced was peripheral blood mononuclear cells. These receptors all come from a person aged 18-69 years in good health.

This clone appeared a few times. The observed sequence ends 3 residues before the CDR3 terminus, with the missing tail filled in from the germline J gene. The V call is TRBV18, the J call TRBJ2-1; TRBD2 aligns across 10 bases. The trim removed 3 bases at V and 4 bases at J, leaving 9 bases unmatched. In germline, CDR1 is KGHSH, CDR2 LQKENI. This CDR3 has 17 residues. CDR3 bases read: TGTGCCAGCTCACCCCCGGGGGCTAGCGGGGGATACAATGAG. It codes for CASSPPGASGGYNE. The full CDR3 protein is CASSPPGASGGYNEQFF.

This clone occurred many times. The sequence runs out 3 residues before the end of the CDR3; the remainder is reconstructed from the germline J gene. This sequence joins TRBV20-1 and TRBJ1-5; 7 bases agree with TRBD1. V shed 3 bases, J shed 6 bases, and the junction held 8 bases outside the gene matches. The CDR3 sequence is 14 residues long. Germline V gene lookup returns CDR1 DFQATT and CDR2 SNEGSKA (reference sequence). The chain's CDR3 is CSARGRTGSQPQHF. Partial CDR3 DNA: TGCAGTGCTAGGGGCCGGACAGGTAGTCAGCCC.

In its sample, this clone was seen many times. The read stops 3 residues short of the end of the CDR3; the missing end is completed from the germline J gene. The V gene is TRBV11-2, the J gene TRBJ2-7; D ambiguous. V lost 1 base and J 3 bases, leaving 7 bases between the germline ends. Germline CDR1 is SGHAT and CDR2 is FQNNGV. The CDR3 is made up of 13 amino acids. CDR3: CASSLGSDYEQYF. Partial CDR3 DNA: TGTGCCAGCAGCTTAGGATCAGACTACGAG.

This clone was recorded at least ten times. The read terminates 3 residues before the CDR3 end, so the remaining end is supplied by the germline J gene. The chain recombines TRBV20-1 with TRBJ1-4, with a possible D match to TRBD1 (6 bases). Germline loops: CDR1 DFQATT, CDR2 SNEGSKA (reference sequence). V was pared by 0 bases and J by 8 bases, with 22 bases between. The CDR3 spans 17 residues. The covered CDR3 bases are TGCAGTGCTAGAGATCTCTGGCAGGGGAGCGGTGGGGAAAAA. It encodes CSARDLWQGSGGEK. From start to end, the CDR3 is CSARDLWQGSGGEKLFF.

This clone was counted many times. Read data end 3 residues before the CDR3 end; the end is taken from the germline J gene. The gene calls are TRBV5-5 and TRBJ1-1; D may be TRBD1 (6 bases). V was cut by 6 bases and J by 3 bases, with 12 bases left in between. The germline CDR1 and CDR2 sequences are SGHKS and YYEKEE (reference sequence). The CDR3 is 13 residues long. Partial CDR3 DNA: TGTGCCAGCAAAAAGGGGGTGCACACTGAA. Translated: CASKKGVHTE. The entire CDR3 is CASKKGVHTEAFF.

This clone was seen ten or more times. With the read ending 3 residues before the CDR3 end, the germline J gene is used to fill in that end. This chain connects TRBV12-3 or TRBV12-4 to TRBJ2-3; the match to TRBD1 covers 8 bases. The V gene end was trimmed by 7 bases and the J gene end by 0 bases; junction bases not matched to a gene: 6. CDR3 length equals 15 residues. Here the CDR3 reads CASTTGESSTDTQYF. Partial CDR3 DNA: TGTGCCAGCACGACAGGGGAGTCTAGCACAGATACG.

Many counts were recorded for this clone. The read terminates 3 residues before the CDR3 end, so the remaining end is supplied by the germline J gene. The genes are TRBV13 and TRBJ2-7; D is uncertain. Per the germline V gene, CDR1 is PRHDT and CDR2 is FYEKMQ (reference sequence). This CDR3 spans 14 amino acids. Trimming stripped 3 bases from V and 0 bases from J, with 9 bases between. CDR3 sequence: CASSFSVNSYEQYF. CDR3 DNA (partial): TGTGCCAGCAGCTTCAGCGTAAACTCCTACGAG.

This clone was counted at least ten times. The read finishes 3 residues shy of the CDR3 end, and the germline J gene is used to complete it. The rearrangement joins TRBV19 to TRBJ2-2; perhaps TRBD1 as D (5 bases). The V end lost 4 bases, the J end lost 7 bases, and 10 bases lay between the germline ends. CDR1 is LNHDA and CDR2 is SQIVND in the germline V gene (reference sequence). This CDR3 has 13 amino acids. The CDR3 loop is CASSTGFGGELFF. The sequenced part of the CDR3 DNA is TGTGCCAGTAGTACAGGGTTTGGCGGGGAG.

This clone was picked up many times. The sequenced CDR3 bases are TGTGCCAGCAGCCCCATCACACGACAGAACACTGAA. This translates into CASSPITRQNTE. The complete CDR3 protein is CASSPITRQNTEAFF. This chain uses TRBV7-2 with TRBJ1-1; D remains ambiguous. The read stops 3 residues short of the end of the CDR3; the missing end is completed from the germline J gene. Between the trimmed V and J ends, which lost 5 bases and 1 base, there was a span of 14 bases. This CDR3 spans 15 amino acids. Germline V gene data show CDR1 as SGHTA and CDR2 as FQGNSA.

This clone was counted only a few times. CDR3 amino acids: CASSGFDGYTF. The CDR3 DNA, read in part, is TGTGCCAGCTCAGGGTTTGATGGC. J is TRBJ1-2 and V is TRBV7-9; possible D gene TRBD1, 5 bases. Sequencing ends 3 residues short of the CDR3 end; the germline J gene provides the rest. Germline V gene data show CDR1 as SEHNR and CDR2 as FQNEAQ (reference sequence). V was trimmed by 8 bases and J by 6 bases, leaving 10 bases between them. CDR3 size: 11 residues.

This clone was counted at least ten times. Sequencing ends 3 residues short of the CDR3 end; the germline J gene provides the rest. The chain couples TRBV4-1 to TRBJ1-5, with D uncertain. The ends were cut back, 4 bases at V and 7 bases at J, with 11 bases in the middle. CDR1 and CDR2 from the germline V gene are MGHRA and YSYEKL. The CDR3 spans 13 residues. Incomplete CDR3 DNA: TGCGCCAGCAGCCCCACTATGACCCAGCCC. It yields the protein CASSPTMTQP. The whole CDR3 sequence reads CASSPTMTQPQHF.

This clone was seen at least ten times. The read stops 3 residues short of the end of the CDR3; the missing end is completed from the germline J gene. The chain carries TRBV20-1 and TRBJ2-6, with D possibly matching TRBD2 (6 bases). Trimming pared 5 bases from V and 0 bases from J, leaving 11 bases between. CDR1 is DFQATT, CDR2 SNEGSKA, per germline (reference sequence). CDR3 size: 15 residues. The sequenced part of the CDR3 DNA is TGCAGTGCTCCCGCGGGATCCTCTGGGGCCAACGTC. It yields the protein CSAPAGSSGANV. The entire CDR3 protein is CSAPAGSSGANVLTF.

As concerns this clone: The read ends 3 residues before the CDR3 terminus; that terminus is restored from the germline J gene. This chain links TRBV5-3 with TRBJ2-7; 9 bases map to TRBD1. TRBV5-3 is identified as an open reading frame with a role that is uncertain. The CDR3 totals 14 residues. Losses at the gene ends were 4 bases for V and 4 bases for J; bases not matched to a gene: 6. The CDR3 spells CARSIRDRAYEQYF. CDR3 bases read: TGTGCCAGAAGCATCCGGGACAGGGCGTACGAG.

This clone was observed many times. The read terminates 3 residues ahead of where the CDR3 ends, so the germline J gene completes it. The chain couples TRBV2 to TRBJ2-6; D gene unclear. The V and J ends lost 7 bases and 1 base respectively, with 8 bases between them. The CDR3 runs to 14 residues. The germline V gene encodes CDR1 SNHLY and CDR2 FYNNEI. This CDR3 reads CASNPLSGANVLTF. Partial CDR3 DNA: TGTGCCAGCAATCCCCTATCTGGGGCCAACGTC.

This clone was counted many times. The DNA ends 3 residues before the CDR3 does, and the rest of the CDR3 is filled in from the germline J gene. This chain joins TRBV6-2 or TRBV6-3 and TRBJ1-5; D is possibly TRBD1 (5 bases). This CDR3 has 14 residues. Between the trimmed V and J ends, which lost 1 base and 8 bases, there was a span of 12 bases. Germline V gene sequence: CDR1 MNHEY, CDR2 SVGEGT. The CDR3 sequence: CASSYLGRGEPQHF. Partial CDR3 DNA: TGTGCCAGCAGTTACTTGGGGAGAGGGGAGCCC.

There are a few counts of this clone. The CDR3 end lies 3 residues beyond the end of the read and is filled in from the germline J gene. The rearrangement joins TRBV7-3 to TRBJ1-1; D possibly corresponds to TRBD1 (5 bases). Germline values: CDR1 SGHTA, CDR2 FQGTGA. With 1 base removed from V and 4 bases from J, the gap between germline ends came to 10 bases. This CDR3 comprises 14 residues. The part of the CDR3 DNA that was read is TGTGCCAGCAGCTTAATTGGGGGGACCACTGAA. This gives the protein CASSLIGGTTE. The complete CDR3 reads CASSLIGGTTEAFF.

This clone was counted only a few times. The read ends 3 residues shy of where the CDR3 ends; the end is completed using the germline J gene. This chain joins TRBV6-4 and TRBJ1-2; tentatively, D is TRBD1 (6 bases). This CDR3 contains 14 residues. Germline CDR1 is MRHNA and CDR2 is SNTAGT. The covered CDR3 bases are TGTGCCAGCAGTGACTCAGGGGACACAGATACC. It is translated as CASSDSGDTDT. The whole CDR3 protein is CASSDSGDTDTYTF.

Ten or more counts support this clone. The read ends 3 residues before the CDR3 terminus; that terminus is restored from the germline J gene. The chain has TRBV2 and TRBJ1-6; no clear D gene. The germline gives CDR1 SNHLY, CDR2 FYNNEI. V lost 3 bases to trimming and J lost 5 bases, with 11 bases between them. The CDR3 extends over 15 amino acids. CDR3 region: CASSDDRVDNSPLHF. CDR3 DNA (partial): TGTGCCAGCAGTGATGATAGGGTGGATAATTCACCC.

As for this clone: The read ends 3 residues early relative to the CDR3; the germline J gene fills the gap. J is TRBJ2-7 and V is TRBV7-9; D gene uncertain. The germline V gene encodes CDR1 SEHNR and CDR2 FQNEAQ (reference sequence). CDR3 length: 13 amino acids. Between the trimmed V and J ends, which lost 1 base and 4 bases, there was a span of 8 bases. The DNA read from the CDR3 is TGTGCCAGCAGCTTAGTAGCCCGGTACGAG. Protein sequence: CASSLVARYE. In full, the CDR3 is CASSLVARYEQYF.

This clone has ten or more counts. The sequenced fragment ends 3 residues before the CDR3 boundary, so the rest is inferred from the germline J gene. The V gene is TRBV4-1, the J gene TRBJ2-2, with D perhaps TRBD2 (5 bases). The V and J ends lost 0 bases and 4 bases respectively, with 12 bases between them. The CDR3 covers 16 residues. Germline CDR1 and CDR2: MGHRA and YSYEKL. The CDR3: CASSQETGSATGELFF. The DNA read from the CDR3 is TGCGCCAGCAGCCAAGAAACGGGGTCGGCCACCGGGGAG.

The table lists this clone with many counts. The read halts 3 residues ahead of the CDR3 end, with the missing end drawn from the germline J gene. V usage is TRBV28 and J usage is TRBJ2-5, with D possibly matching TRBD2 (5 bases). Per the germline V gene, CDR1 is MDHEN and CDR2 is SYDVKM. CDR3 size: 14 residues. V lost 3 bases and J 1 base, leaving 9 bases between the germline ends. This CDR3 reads CASSFFSGQETQYF. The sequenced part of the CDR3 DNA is TGTGCCAGCAGTTTCTTCAGCGGCCAAGAGACC.

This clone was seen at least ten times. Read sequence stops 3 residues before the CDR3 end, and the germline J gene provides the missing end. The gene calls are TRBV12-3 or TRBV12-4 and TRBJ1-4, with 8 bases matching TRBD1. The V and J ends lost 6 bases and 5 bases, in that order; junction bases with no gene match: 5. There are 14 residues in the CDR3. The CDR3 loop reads CASSLGQGNEKLFF. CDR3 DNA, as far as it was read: TGTGCCAGCAGCCTAGGACAGGGCAATGAAAAA.

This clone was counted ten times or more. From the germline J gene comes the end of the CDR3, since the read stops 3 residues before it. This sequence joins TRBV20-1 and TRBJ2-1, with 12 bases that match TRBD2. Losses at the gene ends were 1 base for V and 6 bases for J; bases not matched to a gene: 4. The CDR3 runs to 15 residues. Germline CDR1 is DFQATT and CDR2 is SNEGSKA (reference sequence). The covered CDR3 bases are TGCAGTGCTAGAGGGCTAGCGGGAGGGGCCAATGAG. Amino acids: CSARGLAGGANE. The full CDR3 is CSARGLAGGANEQFF.

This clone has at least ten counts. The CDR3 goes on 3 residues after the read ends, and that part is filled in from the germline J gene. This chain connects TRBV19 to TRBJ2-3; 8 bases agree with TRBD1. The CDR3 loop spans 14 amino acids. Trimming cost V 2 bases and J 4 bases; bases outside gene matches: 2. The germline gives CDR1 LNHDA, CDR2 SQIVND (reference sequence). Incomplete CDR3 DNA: TGTGCCAGTAGTATATCCAGGGGGCCAGATACG. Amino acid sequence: CASSISRGPDT. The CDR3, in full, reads CASSISRGPDTQYF.

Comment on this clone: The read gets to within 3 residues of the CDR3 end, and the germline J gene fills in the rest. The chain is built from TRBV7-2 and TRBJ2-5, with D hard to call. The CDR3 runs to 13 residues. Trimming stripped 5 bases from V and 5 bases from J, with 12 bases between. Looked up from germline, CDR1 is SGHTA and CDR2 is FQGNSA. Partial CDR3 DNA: TGTGCCAGCAGCACACAGATTCGGGAGACC. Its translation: CASSTQIRET. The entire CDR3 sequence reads CASSTQIRETQYF.

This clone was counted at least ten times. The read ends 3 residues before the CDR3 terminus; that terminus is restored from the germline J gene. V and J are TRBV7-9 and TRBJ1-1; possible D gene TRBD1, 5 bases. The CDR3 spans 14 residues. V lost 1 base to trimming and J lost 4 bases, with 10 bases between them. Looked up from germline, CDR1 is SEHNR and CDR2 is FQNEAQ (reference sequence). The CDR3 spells CASSLDGQGTEAFF. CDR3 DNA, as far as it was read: TGTGCCAGCAGCTTAGATGGCCAGGGCACTGAA. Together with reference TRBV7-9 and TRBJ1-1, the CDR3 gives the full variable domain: DTGVSQNPRHKITKRGQNVTFRCDPISEHNRLYWYRQTLGQGPEFLTYFQNEAQLEKSRLLSDRFSAERPKGSFSTLEIQRTEQGDSAMYLCASSLDGQGTEAFFGQGTRLTVV.

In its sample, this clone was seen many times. The CDR3 sequence is CASRRGYRDTEAFF. The covered CDR3 bases are TGTGCCAGCCGGAGGGGCTATCGGGACACTGAA. The chain uses TRBV6-4 and TRBJ1-1; the D gene is possibly TRBD1 (5 bases). The read gets to within 3 residues of the CDR3 end, and the germline J gene fills in the rest. This CDR3 has 14 residues. The V and J ends lost 8 bases and 3 bases respectively, with 16 bases between them. The germline gives CDR1 MRHNA, CDR2 SNTAGT.